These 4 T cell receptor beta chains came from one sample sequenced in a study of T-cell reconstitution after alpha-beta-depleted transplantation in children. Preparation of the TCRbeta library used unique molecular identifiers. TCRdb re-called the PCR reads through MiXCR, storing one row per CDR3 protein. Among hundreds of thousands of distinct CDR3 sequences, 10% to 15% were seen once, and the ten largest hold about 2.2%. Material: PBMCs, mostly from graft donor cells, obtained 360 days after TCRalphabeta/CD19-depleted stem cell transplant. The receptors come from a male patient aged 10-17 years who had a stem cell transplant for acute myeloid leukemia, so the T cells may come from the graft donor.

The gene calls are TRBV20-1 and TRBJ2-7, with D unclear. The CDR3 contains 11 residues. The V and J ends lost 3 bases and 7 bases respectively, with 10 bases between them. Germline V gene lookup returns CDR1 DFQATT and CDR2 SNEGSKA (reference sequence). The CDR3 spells CSARALEEQYF. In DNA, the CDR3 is TGCAGTGCTAGGGCCCTCGAGGAGCAGTACTTC.

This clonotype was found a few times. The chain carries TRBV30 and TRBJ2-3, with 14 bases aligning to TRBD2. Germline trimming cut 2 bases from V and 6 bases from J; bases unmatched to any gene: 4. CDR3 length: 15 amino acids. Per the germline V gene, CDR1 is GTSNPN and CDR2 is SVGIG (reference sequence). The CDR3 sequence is CAWSRLAGGMDTQYF. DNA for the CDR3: TGTGCCTGGAGTCGACTAGCGGGAGGGATGGATACGCAGTATTTT.

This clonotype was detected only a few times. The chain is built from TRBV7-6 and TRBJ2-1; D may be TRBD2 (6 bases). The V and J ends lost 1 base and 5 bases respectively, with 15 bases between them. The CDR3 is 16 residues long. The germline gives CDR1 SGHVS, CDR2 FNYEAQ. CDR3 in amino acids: CASSLVSGRSNNEQFF. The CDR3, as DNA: TGTGCCAGCAGCTTAGTAAGCGGGCGAAGCAACAATGAGCAGTTCTTC.

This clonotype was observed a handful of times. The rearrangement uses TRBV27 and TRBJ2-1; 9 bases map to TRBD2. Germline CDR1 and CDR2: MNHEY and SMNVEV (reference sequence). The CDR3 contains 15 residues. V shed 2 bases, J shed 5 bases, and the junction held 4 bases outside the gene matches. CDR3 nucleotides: TGTGCCAGCAGTTTAACGCTAGCGGGAAACAATGAGCAGTTCTTC. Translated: CASSLTLAGNNEQFF.